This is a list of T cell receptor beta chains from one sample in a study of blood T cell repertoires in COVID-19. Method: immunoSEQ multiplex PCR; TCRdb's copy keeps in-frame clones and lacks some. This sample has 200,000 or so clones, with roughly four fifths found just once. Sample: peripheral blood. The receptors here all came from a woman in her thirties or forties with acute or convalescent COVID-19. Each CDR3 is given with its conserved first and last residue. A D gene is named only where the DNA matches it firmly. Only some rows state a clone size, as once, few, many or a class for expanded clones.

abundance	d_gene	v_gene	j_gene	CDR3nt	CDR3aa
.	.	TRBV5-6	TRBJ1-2	TGTGCCAGCAGCTCCTCCCCACAGTATGGCTACACCTTC	CASSSSPQYGYTF
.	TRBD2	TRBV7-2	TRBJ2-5	TGTGCCAGCAGCCCAAGGACTAGCTGGGAGACCCAGTACTTC	CASSPRTSWETQYF
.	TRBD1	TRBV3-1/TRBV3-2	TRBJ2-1	TGTGCCAGCAGCTCAAAACCGGGACAGGGGGACAATGAGCAGTTCTTC	CASSSKPGQGDNEQFF
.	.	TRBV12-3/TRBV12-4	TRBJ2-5	TGTGCCAGCAGTTTAGTCCGGGGAGAGACCCAGTACTTC	CASSLVRGETQYF
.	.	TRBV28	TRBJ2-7	TGTGCCAGCAGTTTACCCCGCGAGAGATTCTCCTACGAGCAGTACTTC	CASSLPRERFSYEQYF
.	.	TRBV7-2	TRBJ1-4	TGTGCCAGCAGCTTCGGAGCAACTAATGAAAAACTGTTTTTT	CASSFGATNEKLFF
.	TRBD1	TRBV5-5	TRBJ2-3	TGTGCCAGCAGGAAAGGAGCGTATGGGACAGGGGGTTTGGATACGCAGTATTTT	CASRKGAYGTGGLDTQYF
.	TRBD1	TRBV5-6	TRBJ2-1	TGTGCCAGCAGCTTGGGTGCTCGGACAGGCAATGAGCAGTTCTTC	CASSLGARTGNEQFF
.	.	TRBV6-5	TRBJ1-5	TGTGCCAGCAGTATTGGGACAAACAATCAGCCCCAGCATTTT	CASSIGTNNQPQHF
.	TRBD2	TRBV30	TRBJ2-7	TGTGCCTGGAGTGTGGGGTATGGGGGGGGCTACGAGCAGTACTTC	CAWSVGYGGGYEQYF
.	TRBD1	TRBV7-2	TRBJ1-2	TGTGCCAGCAGCTTCCGGGACAGGCCGGAGAGCTACACCTTC	CASSFRDRPESYTF
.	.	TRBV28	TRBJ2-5	TGTGCCTCTAAAACAGGGACGGAAGAGACCCAGTACTTC	CASKTGTEETQYF
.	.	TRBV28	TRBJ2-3	TGTGCCAGCAGGTCGTCAGGGGATACAGATACGCAGTATTTT	CASRSSGDTDTQYF
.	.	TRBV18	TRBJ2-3	TGTGCCAGCTCACCATCCGGTTATACGCAGTATTTT	CASSPSGYTQYF
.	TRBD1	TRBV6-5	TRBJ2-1	TGTGCCAGCAGTTACCCGGGACAGGGGTCTAATGAGCAGTTCTTC	CASSYPGQGSNEQFF
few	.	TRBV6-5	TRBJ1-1	TGTGCCAGCAGTTACGGACTGGGAGTCCCTGAAGCTTTCTTT	CASSYGLGVPEAFF
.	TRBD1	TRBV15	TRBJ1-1	TGTGCCACCAGCCGCGGGACAGGACTTACTGGGACTGAAGCTTTCTTT	CATSRGTGLTGTEAFF
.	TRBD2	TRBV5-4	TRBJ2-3	TGTGCCAGCAGCTTGGGAAACGGGAGGCGGGCAGATACGCAGTATTTT	CASSLGNGRRADTQYF
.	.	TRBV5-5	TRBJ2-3	TGTGCCAGCGAAAAGGTGGGCATCAATACGCAGTATTTT	CASEKVGINTQYF
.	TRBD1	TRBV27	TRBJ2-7	TGTGCCAGCGGAAAGACAGGGGGCGAGTACGAGCAGTACTTC	CASGKTGGEYEQYF
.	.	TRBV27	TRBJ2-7	TGTGCCAGCAGTTTATGGACAACCCACGAGCAGTACTTC	CASSLWTTHEQYF
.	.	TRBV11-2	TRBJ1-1	TGTGCCAGCAGCTTAGATTTGGTGCAACACTATACAGAAGCTTTCTTT	CASSLDLVQHYTEAFF
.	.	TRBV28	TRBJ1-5	TGTGCCAGCAGTCTACAGCTATCTTATCAGCCCCAGCATTTT	CASSLQLSYQPQHF
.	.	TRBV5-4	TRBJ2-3	TGTGCCAGCAGCCCCAGTTCTAGCACAGATACGCAGTATTTT	CASSPSSSTDTQYF
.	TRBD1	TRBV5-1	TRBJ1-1	TGCGCCAGCAGCTCCGGACAGGGAGTGAACACTGAAGCTTTCTTT	CASSSGQGVNTEAFF
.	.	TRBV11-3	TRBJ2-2	TGTGCCAGCAGCTTAGACGGAAGGCGGGGCACCGGGGAGCTGTTTTTT	CASSLDGRRGTGELFF
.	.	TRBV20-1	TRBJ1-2	TGCAGACCACAGGGCTTCTATGGCTACACCTTC	CRPQGFYGYTF
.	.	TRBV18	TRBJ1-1	TGTGCCAGCTCACCCCGGGACACTGAAGCTTTCTTT	CASSPRDTEAFF
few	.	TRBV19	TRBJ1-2	TGTGCCAGTAGTATAGTCTCCTTTTCGGACTATGGCTACACCTTC	CASSIVSFSDYGYTF
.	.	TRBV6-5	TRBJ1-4	TGTGCCAGCTCTAGGGGGGGTAATGAAAAACTGTTTTTT	CASSRGGNEKLFF
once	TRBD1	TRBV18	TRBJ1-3	TGTGCCAGCTCACCGGGACAGGGGGCGACTGGAAACACCATATATTTT	CASSPGQGATGNTIYF
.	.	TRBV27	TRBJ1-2	TGTGCCAGCAGCCTGGACAGACATGGCTACACCTTC	CASSLDRHGYTF
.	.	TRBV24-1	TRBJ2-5	TGTGCCACCAGTGACACAGGATTCCAAGAGACCCAGTACTTC	CATSDTGFQETQYF